These 32 T cell receptor beta chains originate from one sample sequenced in a study of graft-versus-host responses after intestinal transplantation. Clones were sequenced by immunoSEQ multiplex PCR, and TCRdb holds only the in-frame ones, with some missing. Of some 66,000 clones listed, roughly 89% are singletons. From the graft tissue, intraepithelial and lamina propria lymphocytes were released through processing. This material consisted of ileum tissue, taken approximately 56 weeks after transplant. The receptor source for this set is a human patient who received an intestinal transplant, so some T cells may come from the graft donor.

The V gene is TRBV13, the J gene TRBJ1-2; D is unresolved. Germline CDR1 and CDR2: PRHDT and FYEKMQ (reference sequence). Trimming took off 3 bases at V and 6 bases at J, with 14 bases between the two ends. CDR3 length: 14 residues. Here the CDR3 reads CASSLFSGGNGYTF. In DNA form, the CDR3 reads TGTGCCAGCAGCTTGTTCTCCGGTGGGAATGGCTACACCTTC.

The chain joins TRBV19 to TRBJ1-1; 8 nucleotides match TRBD1. The CDR3 runs to 14 residues. The V gene's germline CDR1 is LNHDA and CDR2 SQIVND (reference sequence). V shed 5 bases and J 3 bases; nucleotides not matched to a gene: 5. The CDR3 nucleotides are TGTGCCAGTAGTCCGAGACAGGGGTACACTGAAGCTTTCTTT. It codes for CASSPRQGYTEAFF.

The chain has TRBV28 and TRBJ1-5; the match to TRBD1 covers 12 bases. This CDR3 region has 15 residues. Looked up from germline, CDR1 is MDHEN and CDR2 is SYDVKM. V dropped 3 bases and J dropped 7; count of bases not matched to a gene: 4. CDR3 coding DNA: TGTGCCAGCAGTTTCGGGACAGGGGGCGGGCAGCCCCAGCATTTT. Translated, it gives CASSFGTGGGQPQHF.

V and J are TRBV7-3 and TRBJ2-1; TRBD2 aligns across 9 bases. Unmatched junction bases numbered 5, after V lost 0 bases and J lost 5 bases. The CDR3 totals 16 residues. Germline assignment: CDR1 SGHTA and CDR2 FQGTGA. The CDR3, as DNA: TGTGCCAGCAGCTTAACTCCTAGCGGGAACAACAATGAGCAGTTCTTC. Its translation: CASSLTPSGNNNEQFF.

The chain recombines TRBV21-1 with TRBJ1-1; TRBD1 is the table's D call and was not checked against the DNA. TRBV21-1 has pseudogene status. The CDR3 spans 15 residues. The CDR3: CASSKGGQGYTEAFF. The CDR3 DNA is TGTGCCAGCAGCAAAGGGGGGCAGGGATACACTGAAGCTTTCTTT.

The rearrangement joins TRBV28 to TRBJ1-2; possibly TRBD1 for D (5 bases). The CDR3 totals 16 residues. The V and J ends lost 3 bases and 2 bases respectively, with 16 bases between them. Germline CDR1 and CDR2: MDHEN and SYDVKM. In DNA, the CDR3 is TGTGCCAGCAGTTTGGACGCAGGGAGACCGAACTATGGCTACACCTTC. It yields the protein CASSLDAGRPNYGYTF.

The CDR3 region is CASSPTGGDYGYTF. Written as DNA, the CDR3 is TGTGCCAGCAGTCCTACAGGGGGTGACTATGGCTACACCTTC. The rearrangement uses TRBV6-5 and TRBJ1-2; the match to TRBD1 covers 8 bases. This CDR3 contains 14 residues. V was clipped by 5 bases and J by 3 bases; unmatched bases: 5. Germline V CDR1 and CDR2: MNHEY, SVGAGI.

This clone was seen only once. The chain links TRBV13 to TRBJ2-3; D is uncertain. Deletions cut 4 bases from V and 0 bases from J, with 11 bases between. The CDR3 spans 15 residues. Germline values: CDR1 PRHDT, CDR2 FYEKMQ (reference sequence). In nucleotides, the CDR3 is TGTGCCAGCAGCTCCCGGAGTTCTAGCACAGATACGCAGTATTTT. This codes for CASSSRSSSTDTQYF.

This clone was detected only once. J is TRBJ2-5 and V is TRBV7-9; possibly TRBD2 for D (6 bases). CDR1 and CDR2 (germline): SEHNR, FQNEAQ (reference sequence). V lost 4 bases and J lost 4, with 13 bases in between. CDR3 length: 14 residues. The CDR3 DNA follows: TGTGCCAGCAGCTCCCCTAGCGAGGTAGAGACCCAGTACTTC. This encodes CASSSPSEVETQYF. Full variable domain (remainder filled in from reference TRBV7-9 and TRBJ2-5): DTGVSQNPRHKITKRGQNVTFRCDPISEHNRLYWYRQTLGQGPEFLTYFQNEAQLEKSRLLSDRFSAERPKGSFSTLEIQRTEQGDSAMYLCASSSPSEVETQYFGPGTRLLVL.

The chain joins TRBV4-1 to TRBJ1-3; 10 nucleotides align to TRBD1. CDR1 is MGHRA and CDR2 is YSYEKL in the germline V gene. The CDR3 has 16 residues. The junction had 10 bases not matched to a gene; V was cut back by 3 bases and J by 8 bases. The CDR3, as DNA: TGCGCCAGCAGCCAGGAACCGGGACAGGGGAGGGACACCATATATTTT. It codes for CASSQEPGQGRDTIYF.

In its sample, this clone was seen a few times. The chain recombines TRBV7-2 with TRBJ2-7; D not certain. CDR3 length equals 12 residues. V was clipped by 5 bases and J by 3 bases, with 8 bases between them. Germline CDR1 SGHTA, CDR2 FQGNSA. The CDR3 bases are TGTGCCAGCAGCCTTGACAACTACGAGCAGTACTTC. As protein: CASSLDNYEQYF.

J is TRBJ1-1 and V is TRBV12-5, with no clear D. V was cut by 4 bases and J by 1 base, with 7 bases left in between. Looked up from germline, CDR1 is LGHNT and CDR2 is FRNRAP. This CDR3 is built from 13 residues. Written as DNA, the CDR3 is TGTGCTAGTGGTTCGAAGGAGAACACTGAAGCTTTCTTT. This sequence encodes CASGSKENTEAFF.

The V gene is TRBV7-9, the J gene TRBJ2-7; 7 nucleotides agree with TRBD2. CDR1 and CDR2 (germline): SEHNR, FQNEAQ (reference sequence). Trimming at V came to 0 bases and at J to 3 bases, leaving 2 bases not matched to a gene. This CDR3 contains 14 residues. Here the CDR3 DNA reads TGTGCCAGCAGCTTAGCAGGCGGGAGCTACGAGCAGTACTTC. Translated, it gives CASSLAGGSYEQYF.

This chain uses TRBV4-1 with TRBJ2-3; TRBD2 aligns across 14 bases. V gave up 4 bases and J gave up 3 bases; unmatched junction bases: 9. CDR3 length: 18 residues. In germline, CDR1 is MGHRA, CDR2 YSYEKL. DNA for the CDR3: TGCGCCAGCAGCCGTAGACTAGCGGGGGGGCTCGGGACAGATACGCAGTATTTT. This sequence encodes CASSRRLAGGLGTDTQYF.

This sequence joins TRBV7-9 and TRBJ2-3; TRBD1 matches at 7 bases. The CDR3 runs 12 residues. The junction had 4 bases not matched to a gene; V was cut back by 8 bases and J by 5 bases. The germline V gene has CDR1 SEHNR and CDR2 FQNEAQ (reference sequence). CDR3 sequence (DNA): TGTGCCAGCTCGGGACAGCTAGATACGCAGTATTTT. It specifies CASSGQLDTQYF.

In nucleotides, the CDR3 is TGTGCCAGCAGCTTAGCGCTTACAGTGGACTATGGCTACACCTTC. Translation: CASSLALTVDYGYTF. The V and J genes are TRBV7-2 and TRBJ1-2; D remains ambiguous. The V gene's germline CDR1 is SGHTA and CDR2 FQGNSA. The CDR3 length is 15 residues. V was cut by 0 bases and J by 3 bases, with 11 bases left in between.

In nucleotides, the CDR3 is TGCAGCGTGTTGACTAGCGGGAGATCCGGGGAGCTGTTTTTT. It translates to CSVLTSGRSGELFF. The chain is built from TRBV29-1 and TRBJ2-2; 12 nucleotides match TRBD2. The ends lost 6 bases at V and 6 bases at J; junction bases unmatched: 5. The CDR3 extends over 14 amino acids. Germline assignment: CDR1 SQVTM and CDR2 ANQGSEA.

This chain joins TRBV19 and TRBJ2-7, with 9 nucleotides matching TRBD2. V was clipped by 7 bases and J by 5 bases; unmatched bases: 12. CDR1 LNHDA and CDR2 SQIVND come from the germline V gene (reference sequence). CDR3 length: 15 amino acids. Here the CDR3 reads CASTIAASGIHEQYF. In DNA form, the CDR3 reads TGTGCCAGTACGATTGCCGCTAGCGGGATACACGAGCAGTACTTC.

The rearrangement joins TRBV18 to TRBJ2-5; D unresolved. Germline V lookup: CDR1 KGHSH, CDR2 LQKENI. This CDR3 has 14 residues. V was pared by 2 bases and J by 1 base, with 8 bases between. The CDR3 nucleotides read TGTGCCAGCTCACCATGGGGTACCCAAGAGACCCAGTACTTC. Its translation: CASSPWGTQETQYF. Variable domain in full (rest from reference TRBV18 and TRBJ2-5): NAGVMQNPRHLVRRRGQEARLRCSPMKGHSHVYWYRQLPEEGLKFMVYLQKENIIDESGMPKERFSAEFPKEGPSILRIQQVVRGDSAAYFCASSPWGTQETQYFGPGTRLLVL.

V usage is TRBV5-1 and J usage is TRBJ2-3; the D gene is possibly TRBD2 (5 bases). This CDR3 is 16 amino acids long. Germline V gives CDR1 SGHRS, CDR2 YFSETQ. V was pared by 2 bases and J by 0 bases, with 13 bases between. For the CDR3, the DNA is TGCGCCAGCAGCTTCTTAGCGCTTGCTAGCACAGATACGCAGTATTTT. This translates into CASSFLALASTDTQYF. The full variable domain, rest sourced from reference TRBV5-1 and TRBJ2-3, is KAGVTQTPRYLIKTRGQQVTLSCSPISGHRSVSWYQQTPGQGLQFLFEYFSETQRNKGNFPGRFSGRQFSNSRSEMNVSTLELGDSALYLCASSFLALASTDTQYFGPGTRLTVL.

Of note for this clone: The junction and the germline gene differ at one end; a read error may be behind it. The gene calls are TRBV5-4 and TRBJ1-2; D perhaps matches TRBD1 (6 bases). This CDR3 region has 12 residues. The germline V gene encodes CDR1 SGHNT and CDR2 YYREEE (reference sequence). The CDR3 region is CASRFCRGWRLF. In DNA, the CDR3 is TGTGCCAGCAGGTTCTGCAGGGGCTGGAGACTTTTC.

This clone came up once. The chain links TRBV6-5 to TRBJ2-5; tentative D call: TRBD1 (6 bases). V lost 2 bases to trimming and J lost 5 bases, with 12 bases between them. Germline assignment: CDR1 MNHEY and CDR2 SVGAGI. CDR3 length: 14 amino acids. CDR3 DNA: TGTGCCAGCAGTTACGCAGGGGCGTATGAGACCCAGTACTTC. It codes for CASSYAGAYETQYF.

The genes are TRBV9 and TRBJ1-1, with D possibly TRBD1 on 5 matching bases. The length of the CDR3 is 15 residues. V lost 4 bases to trimming and J lost 5 bases, with 18 bases between them. Germline V lookup: CDR1 SGDLS, CDR2 YYNGEE. DNA for the CDR3: TGTGCCAGCAGCAGCGTCGGGGGAACTCGGACTGAAGCTTTCTTT. Its protein is CASSSVGGTRTEAFF.

Remarks on this clone: This specimen includes other DNA sequences encoding the same CDR3. The chain employs TRBV13 and TRBJ2-1; 7 bases are shared with TRBD2. The CDR3 loop spans 15 amino acids. CDR1 is PRHDT and CDR2 is FYEKMQ in the germline V gene (reference sequence). V was pared by 6 bases and J by 0 bases, with 5 bases of the junction left unmatched. For the CDR3, the DNA is TGTGCCAGCAGTTCGAGCGGGACCTCCTACAATGAGCAGTTCTTC. Translation gives CASSSSGTSYNEQFF.

This chain links TRBV29-1 with TRBJ1-5; D is unclear. V was cut by 2 bases and J by 3 bases, with 8 bases left in between. This CDR3 is built from 13 residues. Germline V gives CDR1 SQVTM, CDR2 ANQGSEA. The CDR3 loop reads CSVEFGDNQPQHF. The CDR3 DNA sequence: TGCAGCGTTGAATTCGGAGACAATCAGCCCCAGCATTTT.

The DNA for the CDR3 is TGTGCCATCGGACAGGGAAACACTGAAGCTTTCTTT. As protein: CAIGQGNTEAFF. The chain has TRBV10-3 and TRBJ1-1, with 8 nucleotides matching TRBD1. V dropped 8 bases and J dropped 2; count of bases not matched to a gene: 1. This CDR3 has 12 residues. Per the germline V gene, CDR1 is ENHRY and CDR2 is SYGVKD.

The gene calls are TRBV27 and TRBJ2-3, with TRBD1 identical over 7 bases. CDR1 and CDR2 from the germline V gene are MNHEY and SMNVEV (reference sequence). The CDR3 sequence is 15 residues long. The J segment lost 2 bases and the V segment lost 4 bases, leaving 6 bases of the junction unmatched. The CDR3 DNA reads as TGTGCCAGCAGTTGGGGGACAGCTCCCACAGATACGCAGTATTTT. Protein product: CASSWGTAPTDTQYF.

The chain uses TRBV28 and TRBJ1-2; tentative D call: TRBD1 (5 bases). In germline, CDR1 is MDHEN, CDR2 SYDVKM. The CDR3 is made up of 14 amino acids. Trimming removed 1 base from V and 8 bases from J, with 14 bases in between. In nucleotides, the CDR3 is TGTGCCAGCAGTTTATTTGGTGGGGGGTACGGCTACACCTTC. Its translation: CASSLFGGGYGYTF.

This clone was observed a few times. The V gene is TRBV6-4, the J gene TRBJ2-5; no clear D. The germline CDR1 and CDR2 sequences are MRHNA and SNTAGT. This CDR3 has 14 amino acids. Deletions cut 4 bases from V and 5 bases from J, with 14 bases between. CDR3 region: CASSANDGVETQYF. CDR3 coding DNA: TGTGCCAGCAGTGCGAATGACGGAGTGGAGACCCAGTACTTC.

This clone is a singleton in its sample. The J gene is TRBJ2-5, the V gene TRBV7-9; no firm D call. The J call may be wrong; the DNA end is better matched by TRBJ2-7. CDR1 and CDR2 (germline): SEHNR, FQNEAQ (reference sequence). The CDR3 consists of 16 residues. CDR3 sequence reads: CASSLPRSDQTYEQYF. DNA of the CDR3: TGTGCCAGCAGCTTACCTAGGTCGGACCAAACCTACGAGCAGTACTTC.

As regards this clone: The junction and the germline gene differ at one end; a read error may be behind it. V is TRBV7-3 and J is TRBJ1-6; 9 bases line up with TRBD1. CDR3 length: 16 residues. Germline CDR1 is SGHTA and CDR2 is FQGTGA. The CDR3 sequence is CASSLTGTGFNSPLHF. Here the CDR3 DNA reads TGTGCCAGCAGCCTAACGGGGACAGGGTTTAATTCACCCCTCCACTTT.

The sample holds one count of this clone. This chain connects TRBV5-6 to TRBJ1-2; unclear D gene. V lost 0 bases and J 6 bases, leaving 6 bases between the germline ends. This CDR3 has 12 residues. Germline V gene sequence: CDR1 SGHDT, CDR2 YYEEEE. The CDR3 reads CASSLGRDGYTF. The CDR3 nucleotides read TGTGCCAGCAGCTTGGGGCGGGATGGCTACACCTTC.